One sample yielded the 29 T cell receptor beta chains listed below, sequenced in a study of T-cell reconstitution after alpha-beta-depleted transplantation in children. Preparation of the TCRbeta library used unique molecular identifiers. TCRdb used MiXCR to reprocess the PCR reads, holding one entry per CDR3 protein. The sample holds about 350,000 distinct CDR3 sequences; about 17% are singletons and the top ten take roughly 40%. Material: PBMCs, mostly from graft donor cells, obtained 360 days after TCRalphabeta/CD19-depleted stem cell transplant. The receptors stem from a male patient aged 2 to 9 who had a stem cell transplant for acute lymphoblastic leukemia, so the T cells may come from the graft donor.

This clonotype was detected only a few times. DNA of the CDR3: TGTGCCAGCAGTTTAACCCCGGACAGGGCTGGGTTCTTC. This translates into CASSLTPDRAGFF. This chain connects TRBV28 to TRBJ2-1; 8 bases line up with TRBD1. V dropped 2 bases and J dropped 15; count of bases not matched to a gene: 9. The germline gives CDR1 MDHEN, CDR2 SYDVKM. This CDR3 is built from 13 residues.

This clonotype was picked up many times. This chain joins TRBV28 and TRBJ2-1, with D tentatively TRBD2 (6 bases). Germline V gene lookup returns CDR1 MDHEN and CDR2 SYDVKM. The CDR3 totals 15 residues. The V end was cut by 8 bases, the J end by 8 bases, with 22 bases between. The CDR3 loop reads CASDSPRELPYEQFF. CDR3 coding DNA: TGTGCCAGCGACTCACCCCGGGAGCTTCCCTATGAGCAGTTCTTC.

The V and J genes are TRBV20-1 and TRBJ2-7, with 7 bases that match TRBD1. CDR1 and CDR2 (germline): DFQATT, SNEGSKA (reference sequence). J gave up 5 bases and V 0 bases, and 4 bases lay outside the gene matches. CDR3 length: 13 amino acids. The CDR3 spells CSARDRGIDEQYF. CDR3 in DNA: TGCAGTGCTAGAGACAGGGGGATAGACGAGCAGTACTTC.

There are a few counts of this clonotype. The CDR3 DNA is TGCAGCGTTCGCAGGGGGCTGGATTACACAGATACGCAGTATTTT. As protein: CSVRRGLDYTDTQYF. The V call is TRBV29-1, the J call TRBJ2-3, with 8 positions matching TRBD1. The CDR3 totals 15 residues. V lost 5 bases, J lost 2 bases, and 9 bases stayed unmatched. CDR1 SQVTM and CDR2 ANQGSEA come from the germline V gene.

CDR3 protein: CATSRDGLRTDTQYF. In DNA form, the CDR3 reads TGTGCCACCAGCAGAGACGGACTCCGCACAGATACGCAGTATTTT. V and J are TRBV15 and TRBJ2-3, with a weak D call TRBD2 (5 bases). The CDR3 is 15 amino acids. Germline V lookup: CDR1 LNHNV, CDR2 YYDKDF (reference sequence). Trimming pared 0 bases from V and 1 base from J, leaving 8 bases between.

This clonotype was counted many times. V gene TRBV12-3 or TRBV12-4 combines with J gene TRBJ2-5; TRBD1 matches at 7 bases. Losses at the gene ends were 3 bases for V and 2 bases for J; bases not matched to a gene: 3. The CDR3 contains 14 residues. CDR3: CASSFGDRQETQYF. DNA for the CDR3: TGTGCCAGCAGTTTTGGGGACAGACAAGAGACCCAGTACTTC.

CDR3 residues: CSVAPERGRGETQYF. The DNA for the CDR3 is TGCAGCGTTGCCCCCGAGCGCGGGAGAGGAGAGACCCAGTACTTC. This chain joins TRBV29-1 and TRBJ2-5; TRBD2 matches 7 bases. In germline, CDR1 is SQVTM, CDR2 ANQGSEA. The CDR3 runs 15 residues. V lost 4 bases, J lost 4 bases, and 12 bases stayed unmatched.

The CDR3 protein is CASSLNAGAIDTQYF. The CDR3 DNA sequence: TGTGCCAGCAGCTTAAATGCAGGGGCGATAGATACGCAGTATTTT. This chain uses TRBV7-3 with TRBJ2-3; weak D call: TRBD1 (6 bases). This CDR3 region has 15 residues. Trimming pared 1 base from V and 5 bases from J, leaving 13 bases between. Germline lookup yields CDR1 SGHTA and CDR2 FQGTGA.

The chain combines TRBV7-3 with TRBJ2-1; D is unclear. V lost 1 base and J 7 bases, leaving 14 bases between the germline ends. This CDR3 spans 15 amino acids. CDR1 is SGHTA and CDR2 is FQGTGA in the germline V gene. Here the CDR3 reads CASSLRPPLSNEQFF. The CDR3 region has the DNA TGTGCCAGCAGCTTAAGGCCCCCACTATCTAATGAGCAGTTCTTC.

In this sample, this clonotype turned up a few times. The rearrangement uses TRBV4-1 and TRBJ2-5; 13 bases are shared with TRBD2. V was pared by 4 bases and J by 5 bases, with 4 bases of the junction left unmatched. CDR3 size: 15 residues. CDR1 MGHRA and CDR2 YSYEKL come from the germline V gene. CDR3 loop: CASSLGTSGMETQYF. In DNA form, the CDR3 reads TGCGCCAGCAGCCTAGGGACTAGCGGGATGGAGACCCAGTACTTC.

This clonotype was detected a few times. This chain connects TRBV20-1 to TRBJ2-7, with 10 bases matching TRBD2. The CDR3 runs to 13 residues. J gave up 5 bases and V 3 bases, and 4 bases lay outside the gene matches. Per the germline V gene, CDR1 is DFQATT and CDR2 is SNEGSKA (reference sequence). The DNA for the CDR3 is TGCAGTGCTAGTGCTAGCGGGAGAAACGAGCAGTACTTC. Translated, it gives CSASASGRNEQYF.

This clonotype was counted ten times or more. V usage is TRBV5-1 and J usage is TRBJ2-7, with 7 bases lining up with TRBD1. This CDR3 has 12 amino acids. Germline-derived CDR1 and CDR2 are SGHRS and YFSETQ. V was pared by 4 bases and J by 3 bases, with 1 base of the junction left unmatched. In DNA form, the CDR3 reads TGCGCCAGCAGCGGGGACAGCTACGAGCAGTACTTC. This codes for CASSGDSYEQYF.

The genes are TRBV19 and TRBJ2-1; D unclear. Per germline, CDR1 LNHDA and CDR2 SQIVND (reference sequence). The CDR3 contains 15 residues. The V gene lost 8 bases and the J gene lost 6 bases, with 20 bases spanning the gap. The CDR3 sequence: CASSLFFGVGNEQFF. The CDR3, as DNA: TGTGCCAGTTCCCTTTTTTTTGGGGTAGGCAATGAGCAGTTCTTC. Full variable domain (missing parts from reference TRBV19 and TRBJ2-1): DGGITQSPKYLFRKEGQNVTLSCEQNLNHDAMYWYRQDPGQGLRLIYYSQIVNDFQKGDIAEGYSVSREKKESFPLTVTSAQKNPTAFYLCASSLFFGVGNEQFFGPGTRLTVL.

This clonotype showed up many times. This rearrangement joins TRBV12-3 or TRBV12-4 to TRBJ2-3; 9 bases map to TRBD2. J lost 6 bases, V lost 6 bases, and 10 bases had no gene match. The CDR3 sequence is 15 residues long. Here the CDR3 reads CASSQIAGAGDTQYF. The CDR3 DNA reads TGTGCCAGCAGCCAAATAGCGGGAGCGGGGGATACGCAGTATTTT.

The chain combines TRBV28 with TRBJ2-3, with 10 bases matching TRBD2. This CDR3 contains 17 residues. The V gene's germline CDR1 is MDHEN and CDR2 SYDVKM. V was pared by 2 bases and J by 2 bases, with 7 bases of the junction left unmatched. CDR3 nucleotides: TGTGCCAGCAGTTTACGAGGTCTAGCGGGAGTCACAGATACGCAGTATTTT. Amino acid sequence: CASSLRGLAGVTDTQYF.

On this clonotype itself: The conserved final phenylalanine or tryptophan is absent from the CDR3, which likely points to a read error. The chain employs TRBV12-3 or TRBV12-4 and TRBJ2-1, with 10 bases aligning to TRBD2. CDR3 length: 16 residues. J gave up 3 bases and V 3 bases, and 5 bases lay outside the gene matches. The CDR3 here is CASSLGASGSYNEQFY. CDR3 DNA sequence: TGTGCCAGCAGTTTGGGAGCTAGCGGGAGCTACAATGAGCAGTTCTAC.

This chain links TRBV12-3 or TRBV12-4 with TRBJ1-5, with D possibly matching TRBD1 (6 bases). The V end lost 2 bases, the J end lost 0 bases, and 14 bases lay between the germline ends. The CDR3 contains 17 residues. CDR3 sequence (DNA): TGTGCCAGCAGTTTAAGGGACACCAGGAATAGCAATCAGCCCCAGCATTTT. This encodes CASSLRDTRNSNQPQHF.

This clonotype has only a few counts. This rearrangement joins TRBV10-3 to TRBJ2-1, with a possible D match to TRBD2 (7 bases). The germline CDR1 and CDR2 sequences are ENHRY and SYGVKD. The ends were cut back, 7 bases at V and 3 bases at J, with 16 bases in the middle. The CDR3 totals 15 residues. In DNA form, the CDR3 reads TGTGCCATCAAAAGGGGGGGGCTCCTCTACAATGAGCAGTTCTTC. This gives the protein CAIKRGGLLYNEQFF.

Concerning this clonotype itself: One end of the junction does not line up with germline, which may come from a read error. The genes are TRBV2 and TRBJ2-6, with D perhaps matching TRBD2 (6 bases). The CDR3 loop spans 19 amino acids. Germline-derived CDR1 and CDR2 are SNHLY and FYNNEI. CDR3 coding DNA: TGTACCAGCAGTTTAAGGGTGGGAGGATTTGCTCCTGGGGCCAACGTCCTGACTTTC. Its translation is CTSSLRVGGFAPGANVLTF. Full variable domain (missing parts from reference TRBV2 and TRBJ2-6): EPEVTQTPSHQVTQMGQEVILRCVPISNHLYFYWYRQILGQKVEFLVSFYNNEISEKSEIFDDQFSVERPDGSNFTLKIRSTKLEDSAMYFCTSSLRVGGFAPGANVLTFGAGSRLTVL.

The rearrangement uses TRBV4-1 and TRBJ2-1, with 14 bases fitting TRBD2. V dropped 1 base and J dropped 3; count of bases not matched to a gene: 5. The length of the CDR3 is 18 residues. The germline CDR1 and CDR2 sequences are MGHRA and YSYEKL. The CDR3 DNA is TGCGCCAGCAGCCAAGGGGGACTAGCGGGAGCCTACTACAATGAGCAGTTCTTC. It specifies CASSQGGLAGAYYNEQFF.

This clonotype has a handful of counts. The CDR3 protein is CASSQERRYEQYF. In DNA form, the CDR3 reads TGCGCCAGCAGCCAAGAACGTCGGTACGAGCAGTACTTC. The chain links TRBV4-3 to TRBJ2-7; D is unresolved. Germline V gene data show CDR1 as LGHNA and CDR2 as YSLEER. CDR3 length: 13 amino acids. V was trimmed by 0 bases and J by 4 bases, leaving 7 bases between them.

This clonotype came up a few times. The chain joins TRBV10-3 to TRBJ2-3, with 7 positions matching TRBD2. With 4 bases clipped from V and 3 bases from J, the junction kept 7 bases outside the gene matches. The CDR3 runs 15 residues. Germline CDR1 is ENHRY and CDR2 is SYGVKD. CDR3 loop: CAISGGGGGTDTQYF. CDR3 DNA sequence: TGTGCCATCAGTGGTGGCGGGGGTGGAACAGATACGCAGTATTTT.

The chain is built from TRBV15 and TRBJ1-2, with TRBD1 as a possible D gene (5 bases). Between the trimmed V and J ends, which lost 5 bases and 1 base, there was a span of 14 bases. This CDR3 contains 15 residues. CDR1 is LNHNV and CDR2 is YYDKDF in the germline V gene (reference sequence). CDR3 in DNA: TGTGCCACCAGCTCTCGGACCGGGGGTAACTATGGCTACACCTTC. Translation gives CATSSRTGGNYGYTF.

This clonotype has more than one count but fewer than ten. J is TRBJ2-7 and V is TRBV4-2; 9 bases map to TRBD1. After removal of 4 bases from V and 3 bases from J, the junction contained 7 bases not matched to a gene. Germline-derived CDR1 and CDR2 are LGHNA and YNFKEQ. The CDR3 totals 15 residues. CDR3 sequence (DNA): TGTGCCAGCAGCCTGCCGGGACAGGGTATCTACGAGCAGTACTTC. Protein product: CASSLPGQGIYEQYF.

This clonotype was found many times. The chain combines TRBV27 with TRBJ2-5, with D possibly TRBD2 on 5 matching bases. This CDR3 is built from 13 residues. V lost 4 bases and J lost 5, with 11 bases in between. CDR1 is MNHEY, CDR2 SMNVEV, per germline (reference sequence). In DNA form, the CDR3 reads TGTGCCAGCAGTTACCAGCGCGGGGAGACCCAGTACTTC. Translating gives CASSYQRGETQYF.

V and J are TRBV12-3 or TRBV12-4 and TRBJ2-1; 7 bases fit TRBD2. V was pared by 2 bases and J by 2 bases, with 9 bases of the junction left unmatched. This CDR3 comprises 17 residues. The CDR3 DNA reads as TGTGCCAGCAGTTTACTCCCTAGCGGTCGGGCCTACAATGAGCAGTTCTTC. Its protein is CASSLLPSGRAYNEQFF.

The DNA for the CDR3 is TGTGCCAGCGGGACTAGCATCTACAATGAGCAGTTCTTC. The encoded protein is CASGTSIYNEQFF. This chain joins TRBV18 and TRBJ2-1; 9 bases fit TRBD2. V trimming: 8 bases; J trimming: 3 bases; junction bases outside the gene matches: 2. The CDR3 spans 13 residues. The V gene's germline CDR1 is KGHSH and CDR2 LQKENI.

This clonotype has just a few counts. The genes are TRBV30 and TRBJ2-7; TRBD1 agrees at 11 bases. V lost 4 bases, J lost 1 base, and 6 bases stayed unmatched. Germline lookup yields CDR1 GTSNPN and CDR2 SVGIG (reference sequence). This CDR3 is built from 15 residues. In DNA, the CDR3 is TGTGCCTGGATACCGGGACAGGGGGTTTCCTACGAGCAGTACTTC. Protein: CAWIPGQGVSYEQYF.

V usage is TRBV28 and J usage is TRBJ2-7; 13 positions agree with TRBD2. CDR3 length equals 17 residues. CDR1 MDHEN and CDR2 SYDVKM come from the germline V gene. Trimming at V came to 4 bases and at J to 7 bases, leaving 13 bases not matched to a gene. CDR3 nucleotide sequence: TGTGCCAGCAGTTGGACTAGCGGGAGTGGATGGTTGGGGGAGCAGTACTTC. Translating it yields CASSWTSGSGWLGEQYF.